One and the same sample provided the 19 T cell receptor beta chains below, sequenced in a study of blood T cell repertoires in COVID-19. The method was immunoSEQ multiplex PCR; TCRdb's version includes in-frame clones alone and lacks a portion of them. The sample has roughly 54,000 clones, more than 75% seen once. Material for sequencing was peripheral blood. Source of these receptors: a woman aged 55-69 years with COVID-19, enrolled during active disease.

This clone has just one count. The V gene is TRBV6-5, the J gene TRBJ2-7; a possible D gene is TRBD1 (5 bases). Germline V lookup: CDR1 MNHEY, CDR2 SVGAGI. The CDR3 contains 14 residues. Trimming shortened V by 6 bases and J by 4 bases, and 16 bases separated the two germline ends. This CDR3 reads CASSPLGQMYEQYF. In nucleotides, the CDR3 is TGTGCCAGCAGCCCCCTGGGGCAGATGTACGAGCAGTACTTC.

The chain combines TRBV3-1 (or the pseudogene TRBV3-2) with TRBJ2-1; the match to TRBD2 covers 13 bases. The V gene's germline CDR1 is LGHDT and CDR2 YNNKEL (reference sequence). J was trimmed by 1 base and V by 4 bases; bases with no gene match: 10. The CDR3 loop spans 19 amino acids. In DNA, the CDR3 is TGTGCCAGCAGCCTTTCCGGGACTAGCGGGATTAATTCCTACAATGAGCAGTTCTTC. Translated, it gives CASSLSGTSGINSYNEQFF.

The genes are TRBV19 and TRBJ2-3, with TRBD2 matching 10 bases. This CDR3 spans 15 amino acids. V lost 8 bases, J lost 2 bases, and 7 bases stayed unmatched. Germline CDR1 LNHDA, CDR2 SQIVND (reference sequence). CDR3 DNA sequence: TGTGCCAGTCGAGCGGGAGGGGGAAACACAGATACGCAGTATTTT. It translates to CASRAGGGNTDTQYF.

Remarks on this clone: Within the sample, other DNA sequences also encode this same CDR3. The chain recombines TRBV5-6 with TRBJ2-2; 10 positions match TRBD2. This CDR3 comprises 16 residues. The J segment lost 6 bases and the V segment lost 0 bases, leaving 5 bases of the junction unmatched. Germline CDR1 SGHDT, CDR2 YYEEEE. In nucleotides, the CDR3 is TGTGCCAGCAGCTTGGTAGCGGGAGGACTTGCCGGGGAGCTGTTTTTT. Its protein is CASSLVAGGLAGELFF.

CDR3 sequence reads: CASSFQTGDEQYF. The CDR3 region has the DNA TGTGCCAGCAGCTTCCAAACAGGGGACGAGCAGTACTTC. J is TRBJ2-7 and V is TRBV5-4; 7 bases map to TRBD1. J gave up 5 bases and V 2 bases, and 4 bases lay outside the gene matches. Per the germline V gene, CDR1 is SGHNT and CDR2 is YYREEE (reference sequence). This CDR3 has 13 amino acids.

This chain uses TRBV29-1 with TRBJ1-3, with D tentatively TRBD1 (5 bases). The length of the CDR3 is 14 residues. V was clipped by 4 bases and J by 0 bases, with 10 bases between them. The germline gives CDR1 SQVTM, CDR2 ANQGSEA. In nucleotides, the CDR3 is TGCAGCGTTGCCCGGGGGAACTCTGGAAACACCATATATTTT. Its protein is CSVARGNSGNTIYF.

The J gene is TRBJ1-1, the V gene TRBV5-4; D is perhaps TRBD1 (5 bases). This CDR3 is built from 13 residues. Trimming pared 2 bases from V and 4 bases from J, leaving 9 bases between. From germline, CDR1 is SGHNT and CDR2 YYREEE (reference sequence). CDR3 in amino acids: CASSFLGGTEAFF. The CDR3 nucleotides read TGTGCCAGCAGCTTTTTGGGGGGCACTGAAGCTTTCTTT.

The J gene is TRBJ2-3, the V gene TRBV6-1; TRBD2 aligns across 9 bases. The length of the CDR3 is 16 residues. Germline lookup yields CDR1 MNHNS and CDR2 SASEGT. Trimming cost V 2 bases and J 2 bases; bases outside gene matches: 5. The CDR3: CASSERRGGYTDTQYF. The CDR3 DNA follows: TGTGCCAGCAGTGAACGGCGGGGGGGTTACACAGATACGCAGTATTTT.

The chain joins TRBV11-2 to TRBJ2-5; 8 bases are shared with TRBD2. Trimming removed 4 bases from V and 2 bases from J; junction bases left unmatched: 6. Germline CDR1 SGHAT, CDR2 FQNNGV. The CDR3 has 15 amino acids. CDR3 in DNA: TGTGCCAGCAGCTCGAGACTAGCGATACAAGAGACCCAGTACTTC. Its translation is CASSSRLAIQETQYF.

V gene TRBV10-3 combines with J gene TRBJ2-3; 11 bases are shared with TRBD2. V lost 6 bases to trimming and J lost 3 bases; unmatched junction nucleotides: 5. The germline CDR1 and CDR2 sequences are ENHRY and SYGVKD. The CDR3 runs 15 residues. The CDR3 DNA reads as TGTGCCATCAGCACGACTAGCGGGAAGACAGATACGCAGTATTTT. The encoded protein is CAISTTSGKTDTQYF.

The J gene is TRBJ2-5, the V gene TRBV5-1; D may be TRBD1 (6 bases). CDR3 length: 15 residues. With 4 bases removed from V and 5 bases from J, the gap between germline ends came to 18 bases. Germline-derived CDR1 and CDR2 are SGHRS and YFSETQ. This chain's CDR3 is CASSTLDRFRETQYF. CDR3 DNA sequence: TGCGCCAGCAGCACTTTGGACAGATTTAGGGAGACCCAGTACTTC.

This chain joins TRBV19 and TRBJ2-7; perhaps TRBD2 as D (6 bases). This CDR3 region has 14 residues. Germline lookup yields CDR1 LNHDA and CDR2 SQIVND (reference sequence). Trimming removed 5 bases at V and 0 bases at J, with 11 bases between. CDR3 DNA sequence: TGTGCCAGTAGTTTGGGACTGACCTCCTACGAGCAGTACTTC. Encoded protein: CASSLGLTSYEQYF.

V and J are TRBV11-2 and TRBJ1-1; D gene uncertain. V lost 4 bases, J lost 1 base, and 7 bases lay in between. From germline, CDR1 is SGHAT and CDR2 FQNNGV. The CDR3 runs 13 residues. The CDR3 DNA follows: TGTGCCAGCAGCTCAAACAGGAACACTGAAGCTTTCTTT. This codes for CASSSNRNTEAFF.

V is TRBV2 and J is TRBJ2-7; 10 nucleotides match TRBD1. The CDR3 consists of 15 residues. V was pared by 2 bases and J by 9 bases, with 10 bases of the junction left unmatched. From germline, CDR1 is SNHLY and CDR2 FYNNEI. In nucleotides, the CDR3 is TGTGCCAGCAGTGAAATTCGGAGACAGGGGGCGACGCAGTACTTC. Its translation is CASSEIRRQGATQYF.

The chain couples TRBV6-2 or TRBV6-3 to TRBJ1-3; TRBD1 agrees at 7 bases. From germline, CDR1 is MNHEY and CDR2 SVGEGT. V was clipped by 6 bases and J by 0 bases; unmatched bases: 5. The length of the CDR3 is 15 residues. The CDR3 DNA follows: TGTGCCAGCAGCCGACAGGGCGCCTCTGGAAACACCATATATTTT. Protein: CASSRQGASGNTIYF.

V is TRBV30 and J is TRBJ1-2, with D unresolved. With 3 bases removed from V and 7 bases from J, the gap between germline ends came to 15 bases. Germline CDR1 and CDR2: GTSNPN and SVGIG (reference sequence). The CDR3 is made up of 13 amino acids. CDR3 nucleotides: TGTGCCTGGAGATCTGGGTTTGGAGGTGGCTACACCTTC. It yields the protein CAWRSGFGGGYTF. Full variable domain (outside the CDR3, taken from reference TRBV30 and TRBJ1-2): SQTIHQWPATLVQPVGSPLSLECTVEGTSNPNLYWYRQAAGRGLQLLFYSVGIGQISSEVPQNLSASRPQDRQFILSSKKLLLSDSGFYLCAWRSGFGGGYTFGSGTRLTVV.

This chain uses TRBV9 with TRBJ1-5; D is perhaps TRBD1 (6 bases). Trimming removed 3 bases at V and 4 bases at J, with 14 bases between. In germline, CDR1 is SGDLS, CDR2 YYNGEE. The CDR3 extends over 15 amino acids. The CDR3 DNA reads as TGTGCCAGCAGCGAGGGGGTGGGCGGGAATCAGCCCCAGCATTTT. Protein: CASSEGVGGNQPQHF.

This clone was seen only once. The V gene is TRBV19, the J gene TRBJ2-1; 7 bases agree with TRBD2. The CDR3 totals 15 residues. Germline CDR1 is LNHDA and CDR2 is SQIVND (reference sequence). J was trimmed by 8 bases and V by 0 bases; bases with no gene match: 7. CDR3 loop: CASSIDVGGPYEQFF. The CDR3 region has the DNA TGTGCCAGTAGTATAGACGTGGGAGGGCCCTATGAGCAGTTCTTC.

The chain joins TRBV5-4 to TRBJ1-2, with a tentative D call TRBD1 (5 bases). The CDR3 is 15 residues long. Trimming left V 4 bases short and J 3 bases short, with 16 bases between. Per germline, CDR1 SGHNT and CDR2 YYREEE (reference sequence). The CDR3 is CASSRRVQGYYGYTF. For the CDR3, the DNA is TGTGCCAGCAGCCGGCGAGTTCAGGGTTACTATGGCTACACCTTC.